The clone carrying this T cell receptor (beta chain) was seen many times. Its specificity is not known. V shed 1 base and J 3 bases; nucleotides not matched to a gene: 1. Germline V gene lookup returns CDR1 SGHVS and CDR2 FQNEAQ. This CDR3 has 14 amino acids. Researchers made TCR beta libraries by using iRepertoire HTBI primers and running Arm-PCR on CDR3 regions. TCRdb passed the multiplex PCR reads through MiXCR, listing each CDR3 protein once. The sample contains a few hundred thousand distinct CDR3 sequences, around 20% of which appear only once. This sample's time point: newly diagnosed GD, antithyroid drugs for less than 3 months. From RNA extracted from PBMCs, the TCR library was made. The data stem from a study of regulatory T cells in long-lasting Graves disease. Study information: Graves' patients diagnosed newly had used antithyroid drugs under 3 months. Study-level findings and limits: Persistent disease was characterized by preferential usage of TRBV28, TRBJ1-2 and TRBJ2-5.

Sequences were derived from peripheral blood mononuclear cells (PBMCs), sampled at new diagnosis, from a patient treated with antithyroid drugs. This receptor was taken from a female donor with Graves disease. The chain combines TRBV7-8 with TRBJ2-7, with 9 nucleotides matching TRBD2. CDR3: CASSLVSGSYEQYF. CDR3 DNA: TGTGCCAGCAGCTTAGTTAGCGGGAGCTACGAGCAGTACTTC.